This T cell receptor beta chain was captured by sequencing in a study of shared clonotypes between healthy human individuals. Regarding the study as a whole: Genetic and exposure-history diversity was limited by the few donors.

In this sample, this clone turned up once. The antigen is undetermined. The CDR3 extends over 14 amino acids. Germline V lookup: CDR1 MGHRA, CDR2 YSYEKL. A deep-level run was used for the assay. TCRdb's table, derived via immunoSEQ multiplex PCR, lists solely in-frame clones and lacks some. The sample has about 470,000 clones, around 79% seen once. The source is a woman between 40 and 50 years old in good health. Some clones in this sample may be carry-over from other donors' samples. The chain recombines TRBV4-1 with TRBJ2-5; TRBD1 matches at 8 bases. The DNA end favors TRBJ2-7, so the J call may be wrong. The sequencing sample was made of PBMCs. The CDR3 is CASSHRDRSYEQYF. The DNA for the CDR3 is TGCGCCAGCAGCCACCGGGACAGGTCCTACGAGCAGTACTTC.